One and the same sample provided the 22 T cell receptor beta chains below, sequenced in a study of blood T cell repertoires in COVID-19. TCRdb's table, derived via immunoSEQ multiplex PCR, lists solely in-frame clones and lacks some. The repertoire holds hundreds of thousands of clones, with 85% as singletons. The sequencing sample was made of peripheral blood. All receptors come from a woman in her fifties or sixties with active or convalescent COVID-19.

The genes are TRBV9 and TRBJ2-3; TRBD2 agrees at 12 bases. CDR3 length equals 16 residues. Trimming cost V 5 bases and J 2 bases; bases outside gene matches: 6. CDR1 and CDR2 from the germline V gene are SGDLS and YYNGEE. The DNA of the CDR3 is TGTGCCAGCAGTCGTAGACTAGCGGGAGCCACAGATACGCAGTATTTT. Its protein is CASSRRLAGATDTQYF.

The CDR3, as DNA: TGCGCCAGCAGTCAATCTGAGGACAATGAGCAGTTCTTC. Translating gives CASSQSEDNEQFF. This chain uses TRBV23-1 with TRBJ2-1; unclear D gene. TRBV23-1 counts as an open reading frame of uncertain function. The germline V and J ends were trimmed by 0 bases and 5 bases, with 5 bases remaining between them. The CDR3 has 13 amino acids.

Remarks on this clone: The same CDR3 can be traced to other DNA sequences in this sample. The chain links TRBV5-1 to TRBJ1-2; 7 bases are a match to TRBD1. This CDR3 contains 13 residues. Looked up from germline, CDR1 is SGHRS and CDR2 is YFSETQ. After removal of 0 bases from V and 8 bases from J, the junction contained 4 bases not matched to a gene. CDR3 sequence: CASSLEGAGGYTF. The CDR3 DNA is TGCGCCAGCAGCTTGGAGGGGGCTGGCGGCTACACCTTC.

This chain connects TRBV7-9 to TRBJ2-7, with D perhaps matching TRBD1 (7 bases). CDR1 and CDR2 (germline): SEHNR, FQNEAQ (reference sequence). V lost 1 base and J lost 7, with 17 bases in between. The CDR3 length is 15 residues. As DNA, the CDR3 is TGTGCCAGCAGCTTAGGACAGGGAGGAAAGGAGGAGCAGTACTTC. Protein: CASSLGQGGKEEQYF.

This clone was observed a handful of times. V usage is TRBV27 and J usage is TRBJ1-1, with D uncertain. The CDR3 has 14 amino acids. Germline V lookup: CDR1 MNHEY, CDR2 SMNVEV (reference sequence). V lost 6 bases, J lost 7 bases, and 18 bases lay in between. CDR3 DNA sequence: TGTGCCAGCAGAAGGACCCCAGCGCGGGATGAAGCTTTCTTT. It yields the protein CASRRTPARDEAFF.

The rearrangement links TRBV5-8 to TRBJ1-4; 7 bases align to TRBD1. Germline V gene data show CDR1 as SGHTS and CDR2 as YDEGEE. The CDR3 sequence is 20 residues long. Germline trimming cut 0 bases from V and 4 bases from J; bases unmatched to any gene: 18. The CDR3 DNA reads as TGTGCCAGCAGCTTGGCGGGCACCGGGACAGCCTCGGGACTTAATGAAAAACTGTTTTTT. Translating gives CASSLAGTGTASGLNEKLFF.

The chain recombines TRBV5-1 with TRBJ2-6; D gene ambiguous. The CDR3 covers 15 residues. Germline V gives CDR1 SGHRS, CDR2 YFSETQ. The V end was cut by 0 bases, the J end by 0 bases, with 4 bases between. The CDR3 here is CASSLGASGANVLTF. The DNA for the CDR3 is TGCGCCAGCAGCTTGGGAGCCTCTGGGGCCAACGTCCTGACTTTC.

V is TRBV5-5 and J is TRBJ2-7; maybe TRBD2 (6 bases). The CDR3 consists of 13 residues. V dropped 4 bases and J dropped 7 bases, with 15 bases sitting between them. In germline, CDR1 is SGHKS, CDR2 YYEKEE (reference sequence). CDR3: CASSIPGRLEQYF. CDR3 nucleotides: TGTGCCAGCAGCATTCCAGGGAGGTTGGAGCAGTACTTC. The entire variable domain, with the rest obtained from reference TRBV5-5 and TRBJ2-7, is as follows: DAGVTQSPTHLIKTRGQQVTLRCSPISGHKSVSWYQQVLGQGPQFIFQYYEKEERGRGNFPDRFSARQFPNYSSELNVNALLLGDSALYLCASSIPGRLEQYFGPGTRLTVT.

This clone appeared once. J is TRBJ1-1 and V is TRBV28, with D possibly matching TRBD1 (5 bases). Germline V gives CDR1 MDHEN, CDR2 SYDVKM. CDR3 size: 14 residues. Between the trimmed V and J ends, which lost 2 bases and 1 base, there was a span of 8 bases. CDR3 DNA sequence: TGTGCCAGCAGTTTAATGGGGGGGAACACTGAAGCTTTCTTT. The encoded protein is CASSLMGGNTEAFF.

V gene TRBV15 combines with J gene TRBJ1-5; maybe TRBD1 (5 bases). Germline V gene lookup returns CDR1 LNHNV and CDR2 YYDKDF (reference sequence). The CDR3 length is 18 residues. V gave up 3 bases and J gave up 7 bases, with 25 bases separating them. CDR3 residues: CATSRGGRGPPQAQPQHF. CDR3 in DNA: TGTGCCACCAGCAGGGGGGGTCGCGGGCCCCCGCAAGCCCAGCCCCAGCATTTT.

There are a few counts of this clone. The gene calls are TRBV9 and TRBJ2-3; perhaps TRBD2 as D (5 bases). Deletions cut 2 bases from V and 2 bases from J, with 12 bases between. This CDR3 comprises 15 residues. Germline V gene lookup returns CDR1 SGDLS and CDR2 YYNGEE. This chain's CDR3 is CASSVATGLTDTQYF. Written as DNA, the CDR3 is TGTGCCAGCAGCGTGGCGACTGGACTCACAGATACGCAGTATTTT. Together with reference TRBV9 and TRBJ2-3, the CDR3 gives the full variable domain: DSGVTQTPKHLITATGQRVTLRCSPRSGDLSVYWYQQSLDQGLQFLIQYYNGEERAKGNILERFSAQQFPDLHSELNLSSLELGDSALYFCASSVATGLTDTQYFGPGTRLTVL.

This clone was counted a single time. This sequence joins TRBV7-3 and TRBJ2-1; 9 bases fit TRBD2. CDR1 and CDR2 (germline): SGHTA, FQGTGA. The trim removed 1 base at V and 10 bases at J, leaving 5 bases unmatched. The CDR3 is 14 amino acids. CDR3 DNA: TGTGCCAGCAGCTTAAGCGGGAGGGCCTACGAGCAGTTCTTC. Its translation: CASSLSGRAYEQFF. Complete variable domain (other parts from reference TRBV7-3 and TRBJ2-1): GAGVSQTPSNKVTEKGKYVELRCDPISGHTALYWYRQSLGQGPEFLIYFQGTGAADDSGLPNDRFFAVRPEGSVSTLKIQRTERGDSAVYLCASSLSGRAYEQFFGPGTRLTVL.

V usage is TRBV11-2 and J usage is TRBJ1-1, with 7 nucleotides matching TRBD1. The J segment lost 4 bases and the V segment lost 5 bases, leaving 13 bases of the junction unmatched. This CDR3 region has 16 residues. Germline V lookup: CDR1 SGHAT, CDR2 FQNNGV. CDR3 protein: CASSMPPTRGLTEAFF. In nucleotides, the CDR3 is TGTGCCAGCAGCATGCCGCCGACAAGGGGGCTCACTGAAGCTTTCTTT.

This chain joins TRBV19 and TRBJ1-2, with D perhaps matching TRBD1 (5 bases). The CDR3 consists of 12 residues. The germline V and J ends were trimmed by 4 bases and 10 bases, with 13 bases remaining between them. Germline CDR1 is LNHDA and CDR2 is SQIVND (reference sequence). CDR3 residues: CASSTQGGDYTF. As DNA, the CDR3 is TGTGCCAGTAGTACCCAGGGAGGGGACTACACCTTC.

The gene calls are TRBV30 and TRBJ1-4; TRBD1 matches 10 bases. V lost 1 base and J lost 7; bases outside the gene matches: 6. The CDR3 is 15 amino acids. The germline V gene encodes CDR1 GTSNPN and CDR2 SVGIG (reference sequence). This chain's CDR3 is CAWSAHGQGGEKLFF. CDR3 nucleotides: TGTGCCTGGAGTGCTCATGGACAGGGGGGTGAAAAACTGTTTTTT.

The V gene is TRBV19, the J gene TRBJ1-5; no clear D gene. This CDR3 has 15 residues. CDR1 and CDR2 from the germline V gene are LNHDA and SQIVND (reference sequence). The germline V and J ends were trimmed by 7 bases and 0 bases, with 13 bases remaining between them. CDR3 DNA: TGTGCCAGTAAGCAAGTGCATAATAGCAATCAGCCCCAGCATTTT. Protein: CASKQVHNSNQPQHF.

The chain links TRBV13 to TRBJ2-5, with D tentatively TRBD2 (5 bases). Germline values: CDR1 PRHDT, CDR2 FYEKMQ (reference sequence). V lost 10 bases and J lost 4, with 19 bases in between. The CDR3 totals 14 residues. The CDR3 spells CAISAVRKGETQYF. CDR3 coding DNA: TGTGCCATTTCAGCGGTCCGAAAAGGAGAGACCCAGTACTTC. Supplemented by reference TRBV13 and TRBJ2-5, the full variable domain reads AAGVIQSPRHLIKEKRETATLKCYPIPRHDTVYWYQQGPGQDPQFLISFYEKMQSDKGSIPDRFSAQQFSDYHSELNMSSLELGDSALYFCAISAVRKGETQYFGPGTRLLVL.

V usage is TRBV7-8 and J usage is TRBJ2-1, with D possibly matching TRBD1 (6 bases). CDR3 length: 14 amino acids. V lost 5 bases to trimming and J lost 4 bases, with 12 bases between them. Germline CDR1 and CDR2: SGHVS and FQNEAQ. The CDR3 bases are TGTGCCAGCAGCCGCCGGGACACGTACAATGAGCAGTTCTTC. Encoded protein: CASSRRDTYNEQFF. Variable domain in full (rest from reference TRBV7-8 and TRBJ2-1): GAGVSQSPRYKVAKRGQDVALRCDPISGHVSLFWYQQALGQGPEFLTYFQNEAQLDKSGLPSDRFFAERPEGSVSTLKIQRTQQEDSAVYLCASSRRDTYNEQFFGPGTRLTVL.

The chain carries TRBV12-3 or TRBV12-4 and TRBJ2-7; TRBD1 might be the D (6 bases). Trimming removed 2 bases from V and 12 bases from J, with 17 bases in between. The length of the CDR3 is 13 residues. The CDR3 DNA sequence: TGTGCCAGCAGTTTATCCCGCAAGGGGGTAATGTACTTC. Protein product: CASSLSRKGVMYF.

V gene TRBV18 combines with J gene TRBJ2-5; 13 bases agree with TRBD2. There are 15 residues in the CDR3. The V gene's germline CDR1 is KGHSH and CDR2 LQKENI. V was pared by 6 bases and J by 7 bases, with 8 bases of the junction left unmatched. As DNA, the CDR3 is TGTGCCAGCTCCCTAGGGACTAGCGGGACCTCGACCCAGTACTTC. It is translated as CASSLGTSGTSTQYF.

This clone was recorded a few times. The chain employs TRBV29-1 and TRBJ2-7; the match to TRBD1 covers 9 bases. Germline V gene lookup returns CDR1 SQVTM and CDR2 ANQGSEA. The CDR3 sequence is 12 residues long. The CDR3 region is CSGGQGHYEQYF. The CDR3 coding sequence is TGCAGTGGGGGACAGGGTCACTACGAGCAGTACTTC.

V and J are TRBV19 and TRBJ2-7, with 12 bases aligning to TRBD2. The CDR3 sequence is 14 residues long. The germline gives CDR1 LNHDA, CDR2 SQIVND (reference sequence). J lost 2 bases, V lost 6 bases, and 2 bases had no gene match. The CDR3 sequence: CASSRTSGTYEQYF. CDR3 sequence (DNA): TGTGCCAGTAGCCGGACTAGCGGGACCTACGAGCAGTACTTC.